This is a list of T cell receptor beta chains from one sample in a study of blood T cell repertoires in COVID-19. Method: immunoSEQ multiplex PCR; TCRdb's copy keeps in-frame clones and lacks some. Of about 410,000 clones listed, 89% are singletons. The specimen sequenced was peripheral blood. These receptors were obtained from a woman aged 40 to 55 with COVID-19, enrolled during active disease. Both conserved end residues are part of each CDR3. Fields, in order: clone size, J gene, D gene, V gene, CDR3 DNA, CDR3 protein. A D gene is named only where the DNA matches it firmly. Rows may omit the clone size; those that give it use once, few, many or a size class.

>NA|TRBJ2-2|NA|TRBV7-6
TGTGCCAGCAGCTTAGCTGTCAGGGCGAACACCGGGGAGCTGTTTTTT
CASSLAVRANTGELFF
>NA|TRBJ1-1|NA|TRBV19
TGTGCCAGTAGCCCTATCCCATGGAACACTGAAGCTTTCTTT
CASSPIPWNTEAFF
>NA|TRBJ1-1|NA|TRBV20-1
TGCAGTGCTACCTGGAACACTGAAGCTTTCTTT
CSATWNTEAFF
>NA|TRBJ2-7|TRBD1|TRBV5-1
TGCGCCAGCAGCTTGACCGGGACAGGGGCCTACGAGCAGTACTTC
CASSLTGTGAYEQYF
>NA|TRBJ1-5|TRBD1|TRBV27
TGTGCCAGCAGGCATACAGGGGGCCGGATTCAGCCCCAGCATTTT
CASRHTGGRIQPQHF
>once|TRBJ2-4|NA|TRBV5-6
TGTGCCAGCAGCTTCGGGACTGACATTCAGTACTTC
CASSFGTDIQYF
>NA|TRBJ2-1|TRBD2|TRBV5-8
TGTGCCAGCAGCCTTTGGGCCTTTACTAGCGAAACCTACAATGAGCAGTTCTTC
CASSLWAFTSETYNEQFF
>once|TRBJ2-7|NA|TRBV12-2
TGTGCAAGGTTCAATCCAGTCCACGAGCAGTACTTC
CARFNPVHEQYF
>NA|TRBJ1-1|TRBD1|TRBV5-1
TGCGCCAGCAGCTTTAGGACAGGAAAATGGAACACTGAAGCTTTCTTT
CASSFRTGKWNTEAFF
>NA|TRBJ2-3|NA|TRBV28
TGTGCCAGCAGTTCCCAGTTGGATACGCAGTATTTT
CASSSQLDTQYF
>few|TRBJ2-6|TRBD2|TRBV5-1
TGCGCCAGCAGCGCAGCGGGGGGGCGTGGGGCCAACGTCCTGACTTTC
CASSAAGGRGANVLTF
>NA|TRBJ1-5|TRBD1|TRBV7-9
TGTGCCAGCAGCCAGGGGGCGGGTTGGGCCCAGCATTTT
CASSQGAGWAQHF
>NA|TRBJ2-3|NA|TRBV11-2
TGTGCCAGCAGTTGGCGGGAAGTCACAGATACGCAGTATTTT
CASSWREVTDTQYF
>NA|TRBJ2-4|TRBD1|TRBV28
TGTGCCAGCAGTTTAATAAGGGACAGCCTAGCCAAAAACATTCAGTACTTC
CASSLIRDSLAKNIQYF
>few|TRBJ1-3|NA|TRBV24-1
TGTGCCACCAGTGATTGGGAGAGAAACTCTGGAAACACCATATATTTT
CATSDWERNSGNTIYF
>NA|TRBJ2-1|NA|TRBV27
TGTGCCAGCAGTCCCTCAGGAGGGAGCTCCTACAATGAGCAGTTCTTC
CASSPSGGSSYNEQFF
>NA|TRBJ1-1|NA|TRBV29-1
TGCAGCGTCCATTTCATGAACACTGAAGCTTTCTTT
CSVHFMNTEAFF
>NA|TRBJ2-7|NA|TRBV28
TGTGCCAGCAGTTTACAAATCTCCGCGTACGAGCAGTACTTC
CASSLQISAYEQYF
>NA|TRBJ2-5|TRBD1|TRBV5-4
TGTGCCAGCAGCCTGGGACAGCTCTTAGAGACCCAGTACTTC
CASSLGQLLETQYF
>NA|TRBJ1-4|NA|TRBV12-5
TGTGCTAGTGGCAAGACAGGCGGGAATGAAAAACTGTTTTTT
CASGKTGGNEKLFF
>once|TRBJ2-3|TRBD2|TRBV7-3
TGTGCCAGCAGCTCCCGGGGTAGCGGGGGGAGCACAGATACGCAGTATTTT
CASSSRGSGGSTDTQYF
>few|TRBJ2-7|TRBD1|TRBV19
TGTGCCAGTAGTAGACTACAGGGGGATGACTACGAGCAGTACTTC
CASSRLQGDDYEQYF
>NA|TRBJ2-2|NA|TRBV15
TGTGCCACCAGCCCCGGGTTGGCCAGGGCGAACACCGGGGAGCTGTTTTTT
CATSPGLARANTGELFF
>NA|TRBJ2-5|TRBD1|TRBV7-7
TGTGCTAGCAGCGACAATACAGGGGGCGAAGAGACCCAGTACTTC
CASSDNTGGEETQYF
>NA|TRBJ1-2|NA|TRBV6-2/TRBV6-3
TGTGCCAGCAGTTACTCCGGACTTCTCAACTATGGCTACACCTTC
CASSYSGLLNYGYTF
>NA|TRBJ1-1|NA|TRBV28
TGTGCCAGCAGCTTTCTACTGAACACTGAAGCTTTCTTT
CASSFLLNTEAFF
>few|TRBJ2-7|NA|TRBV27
TGTGCCAGCACCGAGCAGGGGAGCTCCTACGAGCAGTACTTC
CASTEQGSSYEQYF
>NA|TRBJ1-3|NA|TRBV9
TGTGCCAGCAGCGTAGGGCCTTCTGGAAACACCATATATTTT
CASSVGPSGNTIYF
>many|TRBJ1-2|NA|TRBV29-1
TGCAGCGTTGGTGGGGCAGATGGGGGCTACACCTTC
CSVGGADGGYTF
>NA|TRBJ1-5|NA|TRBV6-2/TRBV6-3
TGTGCCAGCAGTTACTCATTAACGGAGGGAGTTCGGGTCCATCAGCCCCAGCATTTT
CASSYSLTEGVRVHQPQHF
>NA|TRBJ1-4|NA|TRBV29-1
TGCAGCGTTGAGGGCTTATCCAGTGAAAAACTGTTTTTT
CSVEGLSSEKLFF
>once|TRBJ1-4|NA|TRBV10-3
TGTGCCATCAGTGAGTCGATCGGGGCAACTAATGAAAAACTGTTTTTT
CAISESIGATNEKLFF
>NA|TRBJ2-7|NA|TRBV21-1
TGTGCCAGCAGCAATTTTGGGGACAGGGGGCCGGGCGAGCAGTACTTC
CASSNFGDRGPGEQYF
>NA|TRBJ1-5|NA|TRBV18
TGTGCCAGCTCACCTAGATTGGTGGATCAGCCCCAGCATTTT
CASSPRLVDQPQHF
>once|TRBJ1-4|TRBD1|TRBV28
TGTGCCAGCAGTTTTACAGGGGGGAATGAAAAACTGTTTTTT
CASSFTGGNEKLFF
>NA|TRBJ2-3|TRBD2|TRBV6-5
TGTGCCACGTTAGCGGGGGTTAGCACAGATACGCAGTATTTT
CATLAGVSTDTQYF
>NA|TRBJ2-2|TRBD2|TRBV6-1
TGTGCCAGCAGTGAAAGACTAGCGGGGATGAACACCGGGGAGCTGTTTTTT
CASSERLAGMNTGELFF
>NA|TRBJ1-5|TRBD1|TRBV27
TGTGCCAGCAGTTTATCCCGGGACAGGGTTCACCAGCCCCAGCATTTT
CASSLSRDRVHQPQHF
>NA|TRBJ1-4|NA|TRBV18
TGTGCCAGCTCACCACCGGGATTTAGGGGCCAAAATGAAAAACTGTTTTTT
CASSPPGFRGQNEKLFF
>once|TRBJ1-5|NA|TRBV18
TGTGCCAGCTCACCAGGGGGGGACAATCAGCCCCAGCATTTT
CASSPGGDNQPQHF
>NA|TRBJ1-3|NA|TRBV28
TGTGCCAGCAGTCCTGGTAACGGGGTTTACTCTGGAAACACCATATATTTT
CASSPGNGVYSGNTIYF
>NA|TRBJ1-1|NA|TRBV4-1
TGCGCCAGCAGCCACCCGCCGGGCCGAGGGACTGAAGCTTTCTTT
CASSHPPGRGTEAFF
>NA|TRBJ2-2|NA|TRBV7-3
TGTGCCAGCAGCTTATACCAGACCGGGGAGCTGTTTTTT
CASSLYQTGELFF
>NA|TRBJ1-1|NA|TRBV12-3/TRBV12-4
TGTGCCAGCAGTTTCGACAGCAACACTGAAGCTTTCTTT
CASSFDSNTEAFF
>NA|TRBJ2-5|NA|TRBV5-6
TGTGCCAGCAGCTTGTCGGGGGACCAAGAGACCCAGTACTTC
CASSLSGDQETQYF